This T cell receptor beta chain was found in a study of blood T cell repertoires in COVID-19. The overall study: From the United States, Italy and Spain came samples of acute and convalescent COVID-19. In each case, the material was cDNA or gDNA derived from T cells, B-cell-depleted T cells, or PBMCs.

Original processing notes: Estimation of nucleated cell counts was performed using reference gene primer amplification. Sequenced by immunoSEQ multiplex PCR; TCRdb stores in-frame clones only, minus some. V and J calls and clone size come straight from that table; D and trimming were deduced from the DNA. This sample has about 280,000 clones, with approximately 83% found just once. The CDR3 sequence is 14 residues long. J gave up 6 bases and V 4 bases, and 2 bases lay outside the gene matches. Germline V gene data show CDR1 as MDHEN and CDR2 as SYDVKM. This clonotype was sampled from a woman aged 45-59 years who had recovered from COVID-19. The chain recombines TRBV28 with TRBJ2-1; 11 bases line up with TRBD1. Specimen: peripheral blood. CDR3: CASSWTGGFNEQFF. The CDR3 region has the DNA TGTGCCAGCAGTTGGACAGGGGGCTTCAATGAGCAGTTCTTC.